The source of this T cell receptor beta chain is a study of PD-1 blockade in classical Hodgkin lymphoma. Libraries were prepared by immunoSEQ multiplex PCR; TCRdb keeps only in-frame clonotypes and omits some of them. The table has roughly 25,000 clones, around 80% seen once; the top ten hold around a tenth. On this clone itself: The antigen is unknown.

The germline gives CDR1 ENHRY, CDR2 SYGVKD. The CDR3 spans 13 residues. V shed 3 bases and J shed 1 base, with 6 bases lying between them. Every patient had relapsed following autologous stem cell transplantation, and cohorts differed in brentuximab vedotin exposure. General study points: Diminished baseline TCR diversity has been reported in newly diagnosed patients relative to healthy donors. The baseline diversity of complete responders showed similarity to that of newly diagnosed patients.

The clonotype comes from a human donor with classical Hodgkin lymphoma. The material sequenced was peripheral blood mononuclear cells (PBMCs), taken before the second cycle of nivolumab. V and J are TRBV10-3 and TRBJ2-5, with TRBD2 as a possible D gene (5 bases). CDR3 in DNA: TGTGCCATCAGTGATCGGGGCCAAGAGACCCAGTACTTC. Amino acids: CAISDRGQETQYF.